These T cell receptor beta chains were read from a single sample in a study of blood T cell repertoires in COVID-19. Assay used: immunoSEQ multiplex PCR; TCRdb lists only in-frame clones, some missing. This sample has roughly 280,000 clones, with roughly 85% found just once. Source material: peripheral blood. The receptors were sampled from a man aged 55 to 70 who had recovered from COVID-19. Both conserved end residues are part of each CDR3. A D gene is named only where the DNA matches it firmly. The listing skips clone size in some rows; elsewhere it reads once, few, many or a size class.

cdr3_nt cdr3_aa clone_size d_call j_call v_call
TGTGCTAGTGGGGGCCGACCTGAAAGGCTCCATGGCTACACCTTC CASGGRPERLHGYTF - - TRBJ1-2 TRBV12-5
TGTGCCAGCAGTCAGGGTCCCGGGGAGCTGTTTTTT CASSQGPGELFF few - TRBJ2-2 TRBV7-3
TGTGCCAGCAGTCCTTCGACAAACAAGGAGTTCTTC CASSPSTNKEFF - - TRBJ2-1 TRBV12-3/TRBV12-4
TGTGCCAGCTCACCCCAGGGGGAGCGCTCCTACGAGCAGTACTTC CASSPQGERSYEQYF - TRBD1 TRBJ2-7 TRBV18
TGCGCCAGCAGTTGGACGACTAGCCCACAAGAGACCCAGTACTTC CASSWTTSPQETQYF - TRBD2 TRBJ2-5 TRBV5-1
TGTGCCAGCAGTTCCCACAGGGGCTACAATCAGCCCCAGCATTTT CASSSHRGYNQPQHF - TRBD1 TRBJ1-5 TRBV25-1
TGTGCCAGCAGCTTTGGACTAGCGTCAGAGACCCAGTACTTC CASSFGLASETQYF - TRBD2 TRBJ2-5 TRBV7-3
TGTGCCAGCAGTCCCCCCTACAGGGGAAGCCGGTACGAGCAGTACTTC CASSPPYRGSRYEQYF - TRBD1 TRBJ2-7 TRBV6-4
TGTGCCAGCAGTAACCTAGGGACAGCTCGTACCGGGGAGCTGTTTTTT CASSNLGTARTGELFF - TRBD1 TRBJ2-2 TRBV7-3
TGTGCCCAGTCCAGACAGGGGAGGGGAACTGAAGCTTTCTTT CAQSRQGRGTEAFF - TRBD1 TRBJ1-1 TRBV30
TGTGCCAGCAGCTTTGGGGGGACAGGGGGTCAGCCCCAGCATTTT CASSFGGTGGQPQHF - TRBD1 TRBJ1-5 TRBV7-2
TGTGCCAGCAGTTACGAACCTCGAATCACGGGGGAGCAGTTCTTC CASSYEPRITGEQFF - - TRBJ2-1 TRBV6-5
TGTGCCAGCAGTGCCACTGAGGGACAGGGTGCAGATACGCAGTATTTT CASSATEGQGADTQYF - TRBD1 TRBJ2-3 TRBV6-2/TRBV6-3
TGTGCCAGTAGTACGACAGGGAGAGACACTGAAGCTTTCTTT CASSTTGRDTEAFF - TRBD1 TRBJ1-1 TRBV19
TGTGCCAGCAGCACCCTGAGCAGGAAAACTTACGAGCAGTACTTC CASSTLSRKTYEQYF - - TRBJ2-7 TRBV6-5
TGCAGCGTCGACAGGGGTGGGGTGGACACTGAAGCTTTCTTT CSVDRGGVDTEAFF - TRBD1 TRBJ1-1 TRBV29-1
TGTGCCAGCAGCCCAACAGGGGCTCGGGTCACCGGGGAGCTGTTTTTT CASSPTGARVTGELFF - TRBD1 TRBJ2-2 TRBV5-4
TGTGCCAGTTGGGGGACCGGGACAGGGGGCCCCAATCAGCCCCAGCATTTT CASWGTGTGGPNQPQHF few TRBD1 TRBJ1-5 TRBV19
TGTGCCAGCAGCTTAGAAGCGGTAGCCCTCCACTTT CASSLEAVALHF - - TRBJ1-6 TRBV11-2
TGTGCCAGCACCTTTGGGCTTTCACCCCTCCACTTT CASTFGLSPLHF - - TRBJ1-6 TRBV12-3/TRBV12-4
TGTGCCAGCAGCCAATTAGACTCTAGCAATGAGCAGTTCTTC CASSQLDSSNEQFF few - TRBJ2-1 TRBV5-4
TGCGCCAGCAGCCCCAGAGACACCGGGATGGCAAACACTGAAGCTTTCTTT CASSPRDTGMANTEAFF - - TRBJ1-1 TRBV5-1
TGCGCCAGCAGCTTGGAAGTAACAGGGGCTGGGGCCAACGTCCTGACTTTC CASSLEVTGAGANVLTF - TRBD1 TRBJ2-6 TRBV5-1
TGTGCCAGCAGCGCAAAACTAGCGGGGGGCACAGATACGCAGTATTTT CASSAKLAGGTDTQYF - TRBD2 TRBJ2-3 TRBV7-2
TGCGCCAGCAGCTTGCGTCAGGGCTCCTACGAGCAGTACTTC CASSLRQGSYEQYF - - TRBJ2-7 TRBV5-1
TGTGCCATCGCTGCCCGGGGGGACCTAAATTCACCCCTCCACTTT CAIAARGDLNSPLHF - - TRBJ1-6 TRBV10-3
TGCACCAGCAGCCACCAGACAGGGGTTCGGTATGGCTACACCTTC CTSSHQTGVRYGYTF once - TRBJ1-2 TRBV1
TGTGCCCGTAGGGGCACCCTCGGGGATACGCAGTATTTT CARRGTLGDTQYF - - TRBJ2-3 TRBV21-1
TGTGCCATCGGGACTAGCGGGGAAGCCAAAAACATTCAGTACTTC CAIGTSGEAKNIQYF once TRBD2 TRBJ2-4 TRBV28
TGCGCCAGCAGCTTGGACGTGACAGGGGGTAACTATGGCTACACCTTC CASSLDVTGGNYGYTF - TRBD1 TRBJ1-2 TRBV5-1
TGTGCCAGCAGGGTAGCGGCGGGGGAGACCCAGTACTTC CASRVAAGETQYF - - TRBJ2-5 TRBV7-9
TGTGCCAGCAGCCCTCAGGTAGATAGCAATCAGCCCCAGCATTTT CASSPQVDSNQPQHF - - TRBJ1-5 TRBV7-2
TGTGCCAGCAGCCCAGTCGGGGGGATCAATCAGCCCCAGCATTTT CASSPVGGINQPQHF - - TRBJ1-5 TRBV7-6
TGTGCCAGTAGTAACGACAGGGCCTATGGCTACACCTTC CASSNDRAYGYTF once TRBD1 TRBJ1-2 TRBV19
TGTGCCAGCAGCTTACCTTCCTACGAGCAGTACTTC CASSLPSYEQYF - - TRBJ2-7 TRBV11-2
TGTGCCAGCAGCAAAAACTCGGGTGACCCCGCCCTGGATACGCAGTATTTT CASSKNSGDPALDTQYF - - TRBJ2-3 TRBV5-6
TGTGCCAGCAGCTTGTTATCCCTAAGCTCCTACGAGCAGTACTTC CASSLLSLSSYEQYF - - TRBJ2-7 TRBV5-5
TGTGCAAGTGTAGCGGGGGCCTACAATGAGCAGTTCTTC CASVAGAYNEQFF - TRBD2 TRBJ2-1 TRBV28
TGTGCCAGCTCACCTTCCCTTCAGGGGGCTTCGTCGAATTCACCCCTCCACTTT CASSPSLQGASSNSPLHF - TRBD1 TRBJ1-6 TRBV18
TGTGCCAGCAGCTTGACTCCGGGACAGGGTGTGGATACGCAGTATTTT CASSLTPGQGVDTQYF - TRBD1 TRBJ2-3 TRBV7-6
TGTGCCACCAGCAGAGATAGGACAGGGGATTACGAGCAGTACTTC CATSRDRTGDYEQYF few TRBD1 TRBJ2-7 TRBV15
TGTGCCAGCAAGGACAGTTACAATGAGCAGTTCTTC CASKDSYNEQFF - - TRBJ2-1 TRBV6-4
TGTGCCAGCAGCCACGGTAGCAGTTCCTACGAGCAGTACTTC CASSHGSSSYEQYF once - TRBJ2-7 TRBV3-1/TRBV3-2
TGTGCCAGCAGTCCTACAGGGACTGGGGCCAACGTCCTGACTTTC CASSPTGTGANVLTF few - TRBJ2-6 TRBV28
TGCGCCAGCAGCCCCCTAGGGAACACTGAAGCTTTCTTT CASSPLGNTEAFF - - TRBJ1-1 TRBV10-2
TGTGCCAGCAGCCGGGAGCCCCTCCAAGCCAATGAGCAGTTCTTC CASSREPLQANEQFF - - TRBJ2-1 TRBV11-1
TGTGCCAGCAGCCGGACAGGACAAAACCTTGAAGCTTTCTTT CASSRTGQNLEAFF - TRBD1 TRBJ1-1 TRBV7-2
TGTGCCAGCAGCAAAGAGGCAGCGGCCGGGGAGCTGTTTTTT CASSKEAAAGELFF - - TRBJ2-2 TRBV21-1
TGTGCCAGCAGCTTGAAGACAGGGGCATACGCAGATACGCAGTATTTT CASSLKTGAYADTQYF - TRBD1 TRBJ2-3 TRBV5-6
TGTGCCAGCAGCTTAACTCAGGGTAATCAGCCCCAGCATTTT CASSLTQGNQPQHF - - TRBJ1-5 TRBV11-2
TGTGCCCCAGGAGGATCTGGGGCCAACGTCCTGACTTTC CAPGGSGANVLTF few - TRBJ2-6 TRBV25-1
TGTGCCAGCAGCCAAGAAGGTCCGGGAGGGGGGTGGCGTTACTTT CASSQEGPGGGWRYF - - TRBJ1-1 TRBV3-1/TRBV3-2
TGTGCCTGGGACAGGTCTAGCTCCTATAATTCACCCCTCCACTTT CAWDRSSSYNSPLHF - - TRBJ1-6 TRBV30
TGTGCCAGCAGCAAACAGGGGGATCAGCCCCAGCATTTT CASSKQGDQPQHF - TRBD1 TRBJ1-5 TRBV7-2